This T cell receptor beta chain was identified during a study of CD8 T cells in ankylosing spondylitis. General study results and limits: Researchers report that disease-linked clones proved CD8+ and relatively rare in peripheral blood.

Preparation of TCR beta libraries was done by quantitative 5'-RACE with molecular barcodes. TCRdb fed the 5' RACE reads into MiXCR, producing one record per CDR3 protein. The sample gives about 130,000 distinct CDR3 sequences, roughly 13% of which show up once; around 3% is in the top ten. This clonotype appeared many times. No antigen is known for it. The CDR3 totals 12 residues. Germline V lookup: CDR1 MDHEN, CDR2 SYDVKM. V was cut by 3 bases and J by 3 bases, with 6 bases left in between. This clonotype was obtained from a female donor with ankylosing spondylitis or in good health (not recorded which). What was sequenced was blood, either unsorted or a sorted T cell fraction (not recorded which). The V and J genes are TRBV28 and TRBJ2-7; D remains ambiguous. CDR3 sequence: CASSFGDYEQYF. CDR3 DNA sequence: TGTGCCAGCAGTTTCGGAGACTACGAGCAGTACTTC.